Listed below are T cell receptor beta chains from one sample, sequenced in a study of identical twins. One entry per CDR3 protein results from TCRdb running MiXCR on the 5' RACE reads. The data show 200,000 to 250,000 distinct CDR3 sequences, about 14% seen once. Material for sequencing was memory (CD45RO+) T cells sorted from blood. All receptors come from a woman aged 18-29 years in good health. Both conserved end residues are part of each CDR3. D genes are given only for firm matches. A clone size is listed for some rows: how often the clone was seen (once, few, many), or a class if it is expanded.

v_call	d_call	clone_size	j_call	cdr3_aa	cdr3_nt
TRBV18	.	.	TRBJ1-6	CASSPSGAINSPLHF	TGTGCCAGCTCACCGTCCGGGGCTATCAATTCACCCCTCCACTTT
TRBV10-3	.	.	TRBJ1-5	CAISVGNSNQPQHF	TGTGCCATCAGTGTCGGGAATAGCAATCAGCCCCAGCATTTT
TRBV20-1	TRBD1	many	TRBJ2-5	CSARDGQGVKTQYF	TGCAGTGCTAGAGATGGGCAGGGGGTAAAGACCCAGTACTTC
TRBV3-1	TRBD1	many	TRBJ2-7	CASSLGTGLSYEQYF	TGTGCCAGCAGCCTTGGGACAGGTCTTTCCTACGAGCAGTACTTC
TRBV5-1	TRBD1	few	TRBJ2-2	CASSFWTGNTGELFF	TGCGCCAGCAGCTTTTGGACAGGAAACACCGGGGAGCTGTTTTTT
TRBV6-2/TRBV6-3	.	few	TRBJ1-5	CASSSTVLQPQHF	TGTGCCAGCAGCTCCACCGTTTTGCAGCCCCAGCATTTT
TRBV14	TRBD1	many	TRBJ2-4	CASSQGGTEAKNIQYF	TGTGCCAGCAGCCAAGGGGGGACAGAAGCCAAAAACATTCAGTACTTC
TRBV12-3/TRBV12-4	.	few	TRBJ1-5	CASSPHYSNQPQHF	TGTGCCAGCAGTCCCCACTACTCCAATCAGCCCCAGCATTTT
TRBV3-1	TRBD2	many	TRBJ2-7	CASSQEGTSYEQYF	TGTGCCAGCAGCCAAGAGGGGACTAGCTACGAGCAGTACTTC
TRBV20-1	.	.	TRBJ1-4	CSASGPSTLNEKLFF	TGCAGTGCCAGCGGACCGTCGACTCTTAATGAAAAACTGTTTTTT
TRBV10-3	.	many	TRBJ2-7	CAISGGILSYEQYF	TGTGCCATCAGTGGTGGGATCCTCTCCTACGAGCAGTACTTC
TRBV12-3/TRBV12-4	TRBD2	few	TRBJ2-3	CASSSASGGADTQYF	TGTGCCAGCAGTTCCGCTAGCGGGGGGGCAGATACGCAGTATTTT
TRBV6-1	TRBD2	.	TRBJ2-7	CASTGLAGYEQYF	TGTGCCAGCACTGGACTAGCGGGCTACGAGCAGTACTTC
TRBV10-3	.	.	TRBJ2-5	CAIRRGSQETQYF	TGTGCCATCAGACGGGGGTCCCAAGAGACCCAGTACTTC
TRBV2	.	few	TRBJ2-2	CASSVGISGELFF	TGTGCCAGCAGTGTAGGAATCAGCGGGGAGCTGTTTTTT
TRBV29-1	.	.	TRBJ1-1	CSGVMNTEAFF	TGCAGCGGGGTAATGAACACTGAAGCTTTCTTT
TRBV25-1	.	.	TRBJ2-4	CASSGLLAKNIQYF	TGTGCCAGCAGTGGGTTACTAGCCAAAAACATTCAGTACTTC
TRBV12-3/TRBV12-4	.	.	TRBJ1-1	CASSGQGIPEAFF	TGTGCCAGCAGTGGGCAGGGGATCCCTGAAGCTTTCTTT
TRBV4-1	TRBD1	few	TRBJ1-1	CASSQTGRGTEAFF	TGCGCCAGCAGCCAGACAGGGAGGGGGACTGAAGCTTTCTTT
TRBV4-2	.	.	TRBJ2-5	CASSQDGGRETQYF	TGTGCCAGCAGCCAGGACGGGGGCCGAGAGACCCAGTACTTC
TRBV20-1	.	.	TRBJ2-1	CSATPEGLTYNEQFF	TGCAGTGCAACTCCAGAGGGACTTACCTACAATGAGCAGTTCTTC
TRBV9	.	.	TRBJ1-1	CASSGLGGALDAEAFF	TGTGCCAGCAGCGGTCTTGGAGGGGCCCTGGACGCTGAAGCTTTCTTT
TRBV6-1	TRBD1	many	TRBJ2-4	CASRQLGQGKNIQYF	TGTGCCAGCAGACAACTTGGACAGGGCAAAAACATTCAGTACTTC
TRBV2	.	once	TRBJ2-2	CASSRKFPKGKVTGELFF	TGTGCCAGCAGTCGAAAGTTCCCGAAAGGTAAGGTCACCGGGGAGCTGTTTTTT
TRBV12-3/TRBV12-4	.	many	TRBJ2-3	CASSLAQASPDTQYF	TGTGCCAGCAGTTTAGCGCAGGCTAGTCCAGATACGCAGTATTTT
TRBV7-2	TRBD2	.	TRBJ2-7	CASSLGLATYEQYF	TGTGCCAGCAGCTTGGGACTAGCGACCTACGAGCAGTACTTC
TRBV2	.	once	TRBJ1-5	CASSVEGGNQPQHF	TGTGCCAGCAGTGTAGAGGGTGGGAATCAGCCCCAGCATTTT
TRBV5-1	.	many	TRBJ2-5	CASSWRGQETQYF	TGCGCCAGCAGTTGGAGGGGGCAAGAGACCCAGTACTTC
TRBV6-1	.	few	TRBJ2-7	CASSEDRVRGEQYF	TGTGCCAGCAGTGAAGACAGGGTTAGAGGCGAGCAGTACTTC
TRBV20-1	.	.	TRBJ1-6	CSASGQGFNSPLHF	TGCAGTGCTAGTGGGCAGGGTTTTAATTCACCCCTCCACTTT
TRBV3-1	TRBD1	many	TRBJ2-7	CASSQTDRGEQYF	TGTGCCAGCAGCCAAACGGACAGGGGAGAGCAGTACTTC
TRBV12-3/TRBV12-4	.	few	TRBJ1-2	CASRRAGKRAYGYTF	TGTGCCAGCAGACGAGCGGGTAAACGGGCCTATGGCTACACCTTC
TRBV2	.	.	TRBJ1-2	CASTRAPDPGRITF	TGTGCCAGCACCAGAGCCCCCGATCCAGGTAGGATCACCTTC
TRBV29-1	TRBD1	.	TRBJ1-2	CSVSGQGNGYTF	TGCAGCGTCTCCGGACAGGGGAATGGCTACACCTTC
TRBV2	.	few	TRBJ2-1	CASSGFGASSYNEQFF	TGTGCCAGCAGTGGCTTCGGGGCCAGCTCCTACAATGAGCAGTTCTTC
TRBV11-2	.	.	TRBJ1-1	CASWGGGRTEAFF	TGTGCCAGCTGGGGGGGAGGCAGGACTGAAGCTTTCTTT
TRBV5-5	.	.	TRBJ2-3	CASSLSPWGTDTQYF	TGTGCCAGCAGCCTCTCACCGTGGGGCACAGATACGCAGTATTTT
TRBV20-1	TRBD1	few	TRBJ1-6	CSANPRQGTGSPLHF	TGCAGTGCTAACCCAAGACAGGGTACCGGTTCACCCCTCCACTTT
TRBV24-1	TRBD2	few	TRBJ2-3	CATSDPGTSSDTQYF	TGTGCCACCAGTGACCCCGGGACTAGCTCAGATACGCAGTATTTT
TRBV5-5	.	.	TRBJ2-3	CASSLGGITDTQYF	TGTGCCAGCAGCTTGGGAGGTATCACAGATACGCAGTATTTT
TRBV6-1	.	few	TRBJ2-7	CASSEVGSSYEQYF	TGTGCCAGCAGTGAAGTTGGCAGCTCCTACGAGCAGTACTTC
TRBV14	.	.	TRBJ1-2	CASSEEGLLRGYTF	TGTGCCAGCAGCGAAGAAGGACTCCTAAGGGGCTACACCTTC
TRBV30	.	.	TRBJ1-1	CALKVGGEKAFF	TGTGCCTTGAAAGTAGGGGGAGAGAAAGCTTTCTTT
TRBV20-1	.	few	TRBJ2-3	CSAWPGGTDTQYF	TGCAGTGCGTGGCCGGGGGGCACAGATACGCAGTATTTT
TRBV5-1	.	few	TRBJ1-2	CASSSRVRYYGYTF	TGCGCCAGCAGCTCCCGGGTTCGTTACTATGGCTACACCTTC
TRBV5-1	TRBD2	many	TRBJ2-3	CASSFVGSGGDTQYF	TGCGCCAGCAGCTTTGTCGGGAGCGGGGGAGATACGCAGTATTTT
TRBV20-1	TRBD1	few	TRBJ2-7	CSARRGTGLSEQYF	TGCAGTGCTAGACGAGGGACAGGTCTTTCCGAGCAGTACTTC
TRBV28	.	few	TRBJ2-1	CASRDDPMKWQFF	TGTGCCAGCAGAGATGACCCAATGAAGTGGCAGTTCTTC
TRBV11-2	.	.	TRBJ2-1	CASSLGGAGIIYNEQFF	TGTGCCAGCAGCTTAGGGGGGGCCGGGATTATTTACAATGAGCAGTTCTTC
TRBV13	TRBD2	.	TRBJ2-5	CASSLRLAGAETQYF	TGTGCCAGCAGCTTACGGCTAGCGGGAGCAGAGACCCAGTACTTC
TRBV20-1	TRBD2	few	TRBJ2-7	CCAMGLAGLTMLGEQYF	TGCTGTGCTATGGGACTAGCGGGACTGACGATGCTGGGCGAGCAGTACTTC
TRBV19	.	few	TRBJ2-3	CASSMREGSDTQYF	TGTGCCAGTAGTATGCGGGAAGGGTCAGATACGCAGTATTTT
TRBV4-3	.	.	TRBJ2-5	CASSQNTLWETQYF	TGCGCCAGCAGCCAAAATACCCTGTGGGAGACCCAGTACTTC
TRBV29-1	.	many	TRBJ2-7	CSVGPSAAYEQYF	TGCAGCGTTGGCCCTTCCGCGGCCTACGAGCAGTACTTC
TRBV14	.	few	TRBJ2-3	CASSPYRAFGTDTQYF	TGTGCCAGCAGCCCTTACAGGGCCTTTGGGACGGATACGCAGTATTTT